The 6 T cell receptor beta chains in this list originate from one sample, sequenced in a study of glioma-infiltrating T cells after dendritic cell vaccination. TCRdb keeps only in-frame clones here, not all; method: immunoSEQ multiplex PCR. Seen here are some 100,000 clones, 85% observed once, and the top ten hold 2.5% to 3%. This specimen consisted of blood, obtained before dendritic cell vaccination. These receptors all come from a human donor with glioblastoma.

V gene TRBV9 combines with J gene TRBJ1-1, with D unresolved. This CDR3 comprises 13 residues. Germline assignment: CDR1 SGDLS and CDR2 YYNGEE. Trimming pared 1 base from V and 9 bases from J, leaving 13 bases between. CDR3 protein: CASSVSQTGKAFF. The CDR3 DNA is TGTGCCAGCAGCGTATCCCAGACGGGGAAAGCTTTCTTT.

The chain uses TRBV4-1 and TRBJ1-2, with 9 bases fitting TRBD1. Per the germline V gene, CDR1 is MGHRA and CDR2 is YSYEKL. The CDR3 totals 16 residues. Unmatched junction bases numbered 12, after V lost 2 bases and J lost 8 bases. CDR3 nucleotide sequence: TGCGCCAGCAGCCAAAGGGACAGGGTCGACCCCTGGGGCTACACCTTC. Protein: CASSQRDRVDPWGYTF.

The rearrangement uses TRBV19 and TRBJ2-3, with D perhaps TRBD1 (5 bases). V was cut by 1 base and J by 3 bases, with 14 bases left in between. This CDR3 has 16 amino acids. CDR1 is LNHDA, CDR2 SQIVND, per germline (reference sequence). The CDR3 region has the DNA TGTGCCAGTAGTATAGGGCAGGGTATAGGGACAGATACGCAGTATTTT. Protein: CASSIGQGIGTDTQYF.

The table lists this clone with a count of one. This chain uses TRBV5-1 with TRBJ2-7; 8 nucleotides align to TRBD1. Germline trimming cut 3 bases from V and 6 bases from J; bases unmatched to any gene: 11. The CDR3 spans 15 residues. The germline V gene has CDR1 SGHRS and CDR2 YFSETQ. DNA of the CDR3: TGCGCCAGCAGCTCCCTCGGACAGGGAATAAGCGAGCAGTACTTC. This sequence encodes CASSSLGQGISEQYF.

The gene calls are TRBV5-1 and TRBJ2-1; TRBD2 aligns across 8 bases. The J segment lost 7 bases and the V segment lost 1 base, leaving 10 bases of the junction unmatched. Germline V CDR1 and CDR2: SGHRS, YFSETQ. The CDR3 extends over 16 amino acids. The CDR3 loop is CASSLISSGKKNEQFF. The CDR3 coding sequence is TGCGCCAGCAGCTTGATAAGTAGCGGGAAGAAAAATGAGCAGTTCTTC.

V and J are TRBV2 and TRBJ2-5, with TRBD2 matching 9 bases. Germline CDR1 SNHLY, CDR2 FYNNEI. The CDR3 consists of 15 residues. Unmatched junction bases numbered 8, after V lost 5 bases and J lost 4 bases. CDR3 loop: CASSTERGAGETQYF. The CDR3 nucleotides read TGTGCCAGCAGTACAGAGCGGGGGGCCGGAGAGACCCAGTACTTC.